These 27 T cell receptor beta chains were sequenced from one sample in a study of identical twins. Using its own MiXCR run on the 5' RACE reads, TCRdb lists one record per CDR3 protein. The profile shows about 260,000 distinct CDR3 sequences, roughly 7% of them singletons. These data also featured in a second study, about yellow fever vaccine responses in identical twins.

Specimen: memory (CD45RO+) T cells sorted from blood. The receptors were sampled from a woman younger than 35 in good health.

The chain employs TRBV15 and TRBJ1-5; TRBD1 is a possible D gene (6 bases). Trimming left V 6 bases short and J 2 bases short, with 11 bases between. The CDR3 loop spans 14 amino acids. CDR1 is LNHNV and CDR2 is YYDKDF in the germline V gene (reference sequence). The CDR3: CATRQGSGNQPQHF. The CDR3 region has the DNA TGTGCCACCAGACAGGGTTCGGGCAATCAGCCCCAGCATTTT.

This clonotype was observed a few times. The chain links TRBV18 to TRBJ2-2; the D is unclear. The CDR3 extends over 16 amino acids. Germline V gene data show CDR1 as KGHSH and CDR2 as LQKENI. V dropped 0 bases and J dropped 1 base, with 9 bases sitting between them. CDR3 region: CASSPPRRENTGELFF. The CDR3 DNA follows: TGTGCCAGCTCACCACCGAGAAGGGAGAACACCGGGGAGCTGTTTTTT. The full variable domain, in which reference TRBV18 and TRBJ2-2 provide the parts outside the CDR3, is NAGVMQNPRHLVRRRGQEARLRCSPMKGHSHVYWYRQLPEEGLKFMVYLQKENIIDESGMPKERFSAEFPKEGPSILRIQQVVRGDSAAYFCASSPPRRENTGELFFGEGSRLTVL.

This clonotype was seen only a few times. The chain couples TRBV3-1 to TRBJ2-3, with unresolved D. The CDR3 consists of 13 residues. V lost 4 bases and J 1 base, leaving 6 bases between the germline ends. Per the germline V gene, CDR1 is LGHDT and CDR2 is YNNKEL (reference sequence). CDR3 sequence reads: CASSPYRTDTQYF. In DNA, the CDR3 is TGTGCCAGCAGCCCCTACCGCACAGATACGCAGTATTTT.

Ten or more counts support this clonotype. The CDR3 sequence: CASSLGGFTEAFF. The CDR3 DNA reads as TGCGCCAGCAGCTTGGGGGGCTTCACTGAAGCTTTCTTT. This sequence joins TRBV5-1 and TRBJ1-1, with a tentative D call TRBD1 (5 bases). Germline V gene sequence: CDR1 SGHRS, CDR2 YFSETQ. V lost 0 bases to trimming and J lost 4 bases, with 7 bases between them. CDR3 length: 13 amino acids.

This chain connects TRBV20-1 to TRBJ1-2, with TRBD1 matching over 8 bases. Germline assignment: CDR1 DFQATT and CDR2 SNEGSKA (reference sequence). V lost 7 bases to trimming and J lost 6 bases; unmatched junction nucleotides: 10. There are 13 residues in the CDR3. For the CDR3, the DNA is TGCAGTGTCCCTGACAGGGGAGGCGATGGCTACACCTTC. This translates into CSVPDRGGDGYTF.

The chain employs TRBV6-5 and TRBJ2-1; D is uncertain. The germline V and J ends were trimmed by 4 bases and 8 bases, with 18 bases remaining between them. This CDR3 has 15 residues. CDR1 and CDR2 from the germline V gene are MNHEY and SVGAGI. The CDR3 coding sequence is TGTGCCAGCAGTTCCGGACGGACCGAAGTCTATGAGCAGTTCTTC. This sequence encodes CASSSGRTEVYEQFF.

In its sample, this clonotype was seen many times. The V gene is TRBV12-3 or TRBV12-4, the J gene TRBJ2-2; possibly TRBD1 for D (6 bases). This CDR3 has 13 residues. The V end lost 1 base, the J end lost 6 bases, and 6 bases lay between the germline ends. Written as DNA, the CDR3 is TGTGCCAGCAGTTTAGGGACAGCCGGGGAGCTGTTTTTT. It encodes CASSLGTAGELFF.

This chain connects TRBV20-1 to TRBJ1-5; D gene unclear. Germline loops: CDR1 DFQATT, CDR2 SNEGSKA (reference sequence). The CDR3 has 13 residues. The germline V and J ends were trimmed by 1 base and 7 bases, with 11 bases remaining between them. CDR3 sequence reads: CSARGTVDQPQHF. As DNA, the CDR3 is TGCAGTGCTAGAGGAACAGTGGACCAGCCCCAGCATTTT.

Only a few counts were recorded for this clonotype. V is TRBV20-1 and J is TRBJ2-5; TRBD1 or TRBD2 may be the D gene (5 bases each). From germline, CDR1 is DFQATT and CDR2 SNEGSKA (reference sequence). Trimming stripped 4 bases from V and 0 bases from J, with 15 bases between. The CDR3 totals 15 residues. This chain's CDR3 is CSAKFLGAYQETQYF. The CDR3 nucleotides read TGCAGTGCTAAGTTCCTCGGGGCATACCAAGAGACCCAGTACTTC.

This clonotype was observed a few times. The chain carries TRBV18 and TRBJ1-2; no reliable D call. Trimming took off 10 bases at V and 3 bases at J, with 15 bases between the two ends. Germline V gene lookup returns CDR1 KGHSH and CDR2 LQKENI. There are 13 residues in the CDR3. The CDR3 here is CATSHEVDYGYTF. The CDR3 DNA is TGTGCCACCTCTCACGAGGTCGACTATGGCTACACCTTC. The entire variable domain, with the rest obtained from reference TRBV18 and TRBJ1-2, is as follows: NAGVMQNPRHLVRRRGQEARLRCSPMKGHSHVYWYRQLPEEGLKFMVYLQKENIIDESGMPKERFSAEFPKEGPSILRIQQVVRGDSAAYFCATSHEVDYGYTFGSGTRLTVV.

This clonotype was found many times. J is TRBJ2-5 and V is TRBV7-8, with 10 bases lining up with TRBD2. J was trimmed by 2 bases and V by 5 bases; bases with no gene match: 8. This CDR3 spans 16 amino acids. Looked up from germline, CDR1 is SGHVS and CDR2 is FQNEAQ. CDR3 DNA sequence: TGTGCCAGCAGCCTCCTATTGACTAGCGGGCAAGAGACCCAGTACTTC. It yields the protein CASSLLLTSGQETQYF.

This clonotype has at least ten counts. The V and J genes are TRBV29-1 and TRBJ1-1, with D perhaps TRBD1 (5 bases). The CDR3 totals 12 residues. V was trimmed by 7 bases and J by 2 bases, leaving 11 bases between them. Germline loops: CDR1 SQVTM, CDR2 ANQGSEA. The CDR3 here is CSADQGNTEAFF. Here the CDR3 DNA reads TGCAGCGCTGACCAGGGAAACACTGAAGCTTTCTTT.

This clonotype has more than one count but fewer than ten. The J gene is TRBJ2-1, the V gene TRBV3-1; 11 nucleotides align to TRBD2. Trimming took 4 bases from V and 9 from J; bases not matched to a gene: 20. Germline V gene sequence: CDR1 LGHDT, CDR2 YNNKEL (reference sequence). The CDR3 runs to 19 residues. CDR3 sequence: CASSPGTSGLIFQNIEQFF. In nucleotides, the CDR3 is TGTGCCAGCAGCCCGGGGACTAGCGGTCTTATTTTTCAGAACATTGAGCAGTTCTTC.

The CDR3 loop reads CASSLTGKTEAFF. The DNA for the CDR3 is TGTGCCAGCAGCTTGACAGGGAAGACTGAAGCTTTCTTT. The V call is TRBV5-5, the J call TRBJ1-1, with a weak D call TRBD1 (6 bases). Between the trimmed V and J ends, which lost 1 base and 5 bases, there was a span of 9 bases. Germline V lookup: CDR1 SGHKS, CDR2 YYEKEE (reference sequence). The length of the CDR3 is 13 residues.

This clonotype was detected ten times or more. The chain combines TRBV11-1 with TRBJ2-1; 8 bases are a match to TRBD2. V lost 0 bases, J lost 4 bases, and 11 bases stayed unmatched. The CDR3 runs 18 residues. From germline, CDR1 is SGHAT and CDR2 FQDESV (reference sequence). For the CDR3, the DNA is TGTGCCAGCAGCTTAGCCTCCCCAACTAGCGGAACATACAATGAGCAGTTCTTC. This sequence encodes CASSLASPTSGTYNEQFF.

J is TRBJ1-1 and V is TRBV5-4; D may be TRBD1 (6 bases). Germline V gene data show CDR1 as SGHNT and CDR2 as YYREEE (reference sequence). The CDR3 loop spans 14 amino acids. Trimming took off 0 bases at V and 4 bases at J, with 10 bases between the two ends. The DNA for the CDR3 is TGTGCCAGCAGCTTGGGACAGGTGATCACTGAAGCTTTCTTT. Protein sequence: CASSLGQVITEAFF.

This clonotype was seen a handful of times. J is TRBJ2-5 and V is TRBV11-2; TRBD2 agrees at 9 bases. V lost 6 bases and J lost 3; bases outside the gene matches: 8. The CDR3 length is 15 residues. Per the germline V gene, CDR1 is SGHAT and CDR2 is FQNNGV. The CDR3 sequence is CASRYPGLAKETQYF. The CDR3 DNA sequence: TGTGCCAGCAGGTATCCGGGACTAGCAAAAGAGACCCAGTACTTC.

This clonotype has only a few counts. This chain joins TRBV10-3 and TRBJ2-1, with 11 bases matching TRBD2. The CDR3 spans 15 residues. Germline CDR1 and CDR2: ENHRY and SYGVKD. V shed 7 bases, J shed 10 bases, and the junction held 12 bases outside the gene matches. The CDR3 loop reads CAIMETSGGAQEQFF. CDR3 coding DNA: TGTGCCATCATGGAAACTAGCGGGGGTGCCCAAGAGCAGTTCTTC.

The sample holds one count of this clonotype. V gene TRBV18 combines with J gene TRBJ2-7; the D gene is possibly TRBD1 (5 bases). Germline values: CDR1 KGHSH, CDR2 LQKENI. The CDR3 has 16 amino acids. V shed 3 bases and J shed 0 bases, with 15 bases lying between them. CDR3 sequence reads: CASSPIDRLLSYEQYF. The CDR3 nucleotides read TGTGCCAGCTCACCTATTGACAGACTTCTCTCCTACGAGCAGTACTTC.

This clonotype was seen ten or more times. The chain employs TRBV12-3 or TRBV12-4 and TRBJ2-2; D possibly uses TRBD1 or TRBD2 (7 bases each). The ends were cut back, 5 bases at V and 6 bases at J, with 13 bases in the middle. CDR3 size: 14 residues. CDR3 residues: CASSQQGRAGELFF. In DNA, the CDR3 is TGTGCCAGCAGTCAACAGGGGAGGGCCGGGGAGCTGTTTTTT.

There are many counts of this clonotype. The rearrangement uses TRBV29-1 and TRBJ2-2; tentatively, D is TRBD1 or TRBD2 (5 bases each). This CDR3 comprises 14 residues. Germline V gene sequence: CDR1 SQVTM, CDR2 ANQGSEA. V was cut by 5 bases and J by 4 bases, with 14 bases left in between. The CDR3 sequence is CSVCRDPRTGELFF. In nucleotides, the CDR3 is TGCAGCGTTTGCCGGGACCCACGCACCGGGGAGCTGTTTTTT.

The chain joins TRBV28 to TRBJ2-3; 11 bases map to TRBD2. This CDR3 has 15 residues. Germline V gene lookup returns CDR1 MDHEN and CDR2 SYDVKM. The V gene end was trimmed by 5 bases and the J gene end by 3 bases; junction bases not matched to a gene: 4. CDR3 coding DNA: TGTGCCAGCAGTGTAGCGGGGGGGCGAACAGATACGCAGTATTTT. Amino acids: CASSVAGGRTDTQYF. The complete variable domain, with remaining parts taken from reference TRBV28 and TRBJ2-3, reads DVKVTQSSRYLVKRTGEKVFLECVQDMDHENMFWYRQDPGLGLRLIYFSYDVKMKEKGDIPEGYSVSREKKERFSLILESASTNQTSMYLCASSVAGGRTDTQYFGPGTRLTVL.

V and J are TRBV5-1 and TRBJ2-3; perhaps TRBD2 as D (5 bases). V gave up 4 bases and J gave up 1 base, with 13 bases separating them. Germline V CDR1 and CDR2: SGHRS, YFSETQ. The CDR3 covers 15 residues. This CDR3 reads CASSLGSRGTDTQYF. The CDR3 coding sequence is TGCGCCAGCAGCCTGGGGAGTCGGGGCACAGATACGCAGTATTTT. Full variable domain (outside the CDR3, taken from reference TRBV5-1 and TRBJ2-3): KAGVTQTPRYLIKTRGQQVTLSCSPISGHRSVSWYQQTPGQGLQFLFEYFSETQRNKGNFPGRFSGRQFSNSRSEMNVSTLELGDSALYLCASSLGSRGTDTQYFGPGTRLTVL.

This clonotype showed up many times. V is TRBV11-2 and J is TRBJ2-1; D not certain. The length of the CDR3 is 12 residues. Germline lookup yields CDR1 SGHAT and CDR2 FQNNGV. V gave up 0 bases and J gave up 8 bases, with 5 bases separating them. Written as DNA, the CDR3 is TGTGCCAGCAGCTTAGAGGGCTATGAGCAGTTCTTC. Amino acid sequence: CASSLEGYEQFF. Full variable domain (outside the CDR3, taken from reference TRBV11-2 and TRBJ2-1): EAGVAQSPRYKIIEKRQSVAFWCNPISGHATLYWYQQILGQGPKLLIQFQNNGVVDDSQLPKDRFSAERLKGVDSTLKIQPAKLEDSAVYLCASSLEGYEQFFGPGTRLTVL.

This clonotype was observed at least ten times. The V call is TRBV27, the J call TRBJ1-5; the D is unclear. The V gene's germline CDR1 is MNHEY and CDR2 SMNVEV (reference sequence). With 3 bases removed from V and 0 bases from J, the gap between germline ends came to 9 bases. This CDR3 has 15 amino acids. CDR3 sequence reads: CASSLGTDSNQPQHF. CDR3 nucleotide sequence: TGTGCCAGCAGTTTGGGCACAGATAGCAATCAGCCCCAGCATTTT.

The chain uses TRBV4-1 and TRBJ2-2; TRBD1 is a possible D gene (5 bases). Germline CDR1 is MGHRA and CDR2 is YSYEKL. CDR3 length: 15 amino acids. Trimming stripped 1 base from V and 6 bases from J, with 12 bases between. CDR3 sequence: CASSQVAGSPGELFF. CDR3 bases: TGCGCCAGCAGCCAAGTGGCAGGGTCCCCCGGGGAGCTGTTTTTT.

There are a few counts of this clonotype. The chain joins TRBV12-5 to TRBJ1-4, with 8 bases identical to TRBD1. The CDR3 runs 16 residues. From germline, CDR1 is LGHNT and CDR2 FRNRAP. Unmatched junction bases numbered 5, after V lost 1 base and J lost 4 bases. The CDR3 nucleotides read TGTGCTAGTGGTTTGGGGAACAGGGGGAATAATGAAAAACTGTTTTTT. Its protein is CASGLGNRGNNEKLFF.